This is a list of T cell receptor beta chains from one sample in a study of tumor and adjacent non-tumor tissue in lung cancer. MiXCR was run by TCRdb on the multiplex PCR reads, yielding one entry per CDR3 protein. This table has roughly 74,000 distinct CDR3 sequences, 76% appearing once. The sequencing input was distant non-tumor lung tissue. The receptors come from a man aged 65-85 years with non-small cell lung cancer. Each CDR3 is given with its conserved first and last residue. The order of the fields is CDR3 DNA, CDR3 protein, D gene, V gene, clone size, J gene. The D gene is left open where the match is weak. Clone size is not always given. Where it is, it says once, few, many or a class for expanded clones.

TGCGCCAGCAGCCAAGGAACCCGTTGCAATCAGCACCAGCATTTT CASSQGTRCNQHQHF - TRBV4-1 once TRBJ1-5
TGTGCCAGCAGCCAAGGGGGACAGAGCTTTGAACCTTTCTTT CASSQGGQSFEPFF TRBD1 TRBV11-2 - TRBJ1-1
TGTATCAGCAGTTGGACAGGGGAATTGGAAAAACTGTTTTTT CISSWTGELEKLFF TRBD1 TRBV28 - TRBJ1-4
TGCTGCATTTTCCAGACGGGAGCCTATGGCTACACCTTC CCIFQTGAYGYTF - TRBV29-1 - TRBJ1-2
TGTGCCAGTCAGAAAAACACAGGGCTCAGGGGGCTGTTTTTT CASQKNTGLRGLFF - TRBV19 - TRBJ2-2
TGTGCAAGCACTGGATTCCGGAACACCGGGGAGCTGTTTTTT CASTGFRNTGELFF - TRBV6-2/TRBV6-3 - TRBJ2-2
TGTGCCAGCAGCTTGCTCCCCGGGATCGGCAATGAGCAGATCTTC CASSLLPGIGNEQIF - TRBV5-6 - TRBJ2-1
TGCAGCATTGCAGATTCGACAGGAACCTACGAGCAGTACTTC CSIADSTGTYEQYF - TRBV29-1 - TRBJ2-7
TGTGCCAACAGCTCCAGGGAAACGACCTACGAACAGCACTTC CANSSRETTYEQHF - TRBV11-1 - TRBJ2-7
TGCGCAAGCAGTCAAACCCTACAAGGGGCCCAGTACTTC CASSQTLQGAQYF - TRBV4-3 - TRBJ2-5
TGCAGCGCCGGGCGGGGCACCGGGGAGCTGTTTTTT CSAGRGTGELFF - TRBV29-1 many TRBJ2-2
TGTGTCAGCAGTGAAGTTGGGGTGAAGGTTTACAATGAGCAGTTCTTC CVSSEVGVKVYNEQFF - TRBV6-1 - TRBJ2-1
TGTGCCAGGAGCCATCACGTTGGGGGGGCGCAGTCTGGGGCCAACGTCCTGACTTTC CARSHHVGGAQSGANVLTF - TRBV11-3 once TRBJ2-6
TGTGTCAGCAGCTTAGCGGGGACAAGGGGCTATATGACCTACGAGCAGTACTTC CVSSLAGTRGYMTYEQYF TRBD2 TRBV11-3 - TRBJ2-7
TGCAGCGCCAAGCCCTCCCTCCAGACACGTCAAGAGACACAGTACTTC CSAKPSLQTRQETQYF - TRBV29-1 few TRBJ2-5
TGTGCCAACGATGAGGGACAGGGGAAGTCTGGGGCCAACATCCTGACTTTC CANDEGQGKSGANILTF TRBD1 TRBV11-3 - TRBJ2-6
TGTGCCAGCAGTTTGACTAGCGGGAGATTTACGCAGTATTTT CASSLTSGRFTQYF TRBD2 TRBV28 - TRBJ2-3
TGTGCCAGCAGGTTAGATGGAGGGGGCAGGTTCGAGCAGTACTTC CASRLDGGGRFEQYF - TRBV11-2 few TRBJ2-7
TGTGCCAGCTGCTTAGATAGGAGGGGTGACTACACCTTC CASCLDRRGDYTF - TRBV11-2 - TRBJ1-2
TGTGCCAGCAACATACACGGGGGGACTGACGGAGAGCTGTTTTTT CASNIHGGTDGELFF TRBD2 TRBV11-2 - TRBJ2-2
TGCGCCAGCGGAAGTGGGACCTCCTACAATCAGCAGTTCTTC CASGSGTSYNQQFF - TRBV5-1 - TRBJ2-1
TGTGCCAGCAGTCCTACCCGGCAGTTTTGTCATAACTTCGATAATTCACCCCTCCACTTT CASSPTRQFCHNFDNSPLHF - TRBV28 - TRBJ1-6
TGTGCCAGCAGCTCCTCCGGGACAGGAACCTACGAGCAGCGCTTC CASSSSGTGTYEQRF TRBD1 TRBV11-1 - TRBJ2-7
TGTGCCAGCAGCTTCAATCTCGGCCTCCAAGAGACCCAGTACTTC CASSFNLGLQETQYF - TRBV11-1 - TRBJ2-5
TGTGCCAGCAGTTTGTCGCTGACAGAGGACTCCTACGAGCAGTACTTC CASSLSLTEDSYEQYF - TRBV28 - TRBJ2-7
TGTGCCAGCAGACGTGCGGGGTTCAATGAGCAGTTCTTC CASRRAGFNEQFF - TRBV12-3/TRBV12-4 - TRBJ2-1
TGCAGCGTCGGGACTAACGTAGCCCGGGAGCAGTACTTC CSVGTNVAREQYF TRBD2 TRBV29-1 - TRBJ2-7
TGCGCCAGCAGGATTAGCGGGGGGGCCCGAGAGGCCCAGTACTTC CASRISGGAREAQYF TRBD2 TRBV12-3/TRBV12-4 - TRBJ2-5
TGTGCCAACAGATTAGAACACGGACTGACCTATGGCTACACCTTC CANRLEHGLTYGYTF - TRBV11-3 - TRBJ1-2
TGCAGCGTCCTGGGGGTTGTGGGTTGGGCTTTCTTT CSVLGVVGWAFF - TRBV29-1 - TRBJ1-1
TGCGCCAGCAGCAAGGGGGTTGAGAATGGTACTGAAGCTTTCTTT CASSKGVENGTEAFF - TRBV4-2 - TRBJ1-1
TGTGCCAGCTATTATGGCAGGGAGGTCGCCGAGCAGTACTTC CASYYGREVAEQYF - TRBV6-6 once TRBJ2-7
TGTGCCAGAAGCTTAGTGGGCACAGGGACTGCTGGGGAGCTGTTTTTT CARSLVGTGTAGELFF - TRBV11-2 - TRBJ2-2
TGCAGTGCCCCGGCAGGGATTGGTTATGGCTACACCTTC CSAPAGIGYGYTF - TRBV20-1 few TRBJ1-2
TGCGCCTGTAGGCGGACACTAGCGGGAGAGGGGGACGAGCAGTATTTC CACRRTLAGEGDEQYF TRBD2 TRBV4-1 - TRBJ2-7
TGTCCCAGTAGTGACGGGACAGGGAATGAGCAGTTCTTC CPSSDGTGNEQFF TRBD1 TRBV6-4 - TRBJ2-1
TGCAGTGCCAAGCCCTACCTCCATACAAGTCAAGAGACCCAGTACTTC CSAKPYLHTSQETQYF - TRBV29-1 once TRBJ2-5
TGTGCCATCAGAGACATGGCAACTAATGAAAAACTGTTTTTT CAIRDMATNEKLFF - TRBV10-3 - TRBJ1-4
TGTGCCAGCAGTCCCCAAGCGGGGGTGGAGATAACAGGGGAGCTGTTTTTT CASSPQAGVEITGELFF TRBD2 TRBV12-3/TRBV12-4 - TRBJ2-2
TGCAGTGCTAGGACAGCAATTAATGAAAAACTGTTTTTT CSARTAINEKLFF - TRBV20-1 few TRBJ1-4
TGTGCCAGCAGTCCTCAAACGACAGCCACGGCTCAGCCCCAGCATTTT CASSPQTTATAQPQHF - TRBV4-2 - TRBJ1-5
TGCACCAGCAGCTGGGGCAGGGAGAACCAGCCACAGCATTTT CTSSWGRENQPQHF - TRBV10-2 - TRBJ1-5
TGTGCCAGTAGCCGCCGAGGTAGCGATAATGAGGAGACCCAGTACTTC CASSRRGSDNEETQYF - TRBV4-2 - TRBJ2-5
TGTACCAGCAGTTTATGGGGTGACAGGGACGGAACCAATTCATCCCTCCACTTT CTSSLWGDRDGTNSSLHF TRBD1 TRBV28 - TRBJ1-6
TGTGCCATCAGCCGTAGCGGGAGCTCCTACAATGAGCAGTTCTTC CAISRSGSSYNEQFF TRBD2 TRBV10-3 many TRBJ2-1
TGTGCCAGCAGATTACTGGGCAGGGGGGTTGCCGGGGAGCTGTTTTTT CASRLLGRGVAGELFF - TRBV11-2 - TRBJ2-2
TGTGCCAGGAGCCTCCCCAATGTTGGGGGCACTGAAGCTTTCTTT CARSLPNVGGTEAFF - TRBV11-2 - TRBJ1-1
TGTGTCGGCAGCTTACAGGGAGGAGCCAATGAGCAGTTCTTC CVGSLQGGANEQFF - TRBV11-2 - TRBJ2-1
TGCAGCGTTGAATTCTATTGGACTAGCGGGGGGGAACAAAAGACCCAATACTTC CSVEFYWTSGGEQKTQYF TRBD2 TRBV29-1 - TRBJ2-5
TGCAGCGTTGACGGGCAGGAGAACATCGGGGAGCTGTTTTTT CSVDGQENIGELFF - TRBV29-1 - TRBJ2-2
TGTGACAGCAGCTTAGGGGGGGCGTACATCGGGGAGCTGTTTTTT CDSSLGGAYIGELFF - TRBV6-1 few TRBJ2-2
TGTGCCACCAGTGATAGACCGGCCGGGGAGCTGTTTTTT CATSDRPAGELFF - TRBV24-1 many TRBJ2-2
TGCGCCAGCAGTCATACAGGGTCCCTTCAGTCACCCCTCCACTTT CASSHTGSLQSPLHF - TRBV4-1 - TRBJ1-6
TGTGCCAACCCGGACAGTAACTGCCGGGATACGCAGTATTTT CANPDSNCRDTQYF - TRBV27 - TRBJ2-3
TGTGCCAGGAGCCCTGAGACAGTGAACACCGGGGAGCTGTTTTTT CARSPETVNTGELFF - TRBV7-8 - TRBJ2-2
TGCGCCAGCAGCCAAACGGGCAGACGGCCCCAGCATTTT CASSQTGRRPQHF - TRBV4-1 - TRBJ1-5
TGTACCAGCAAGGCAGGGGTTTACCCTGAAGCTTTCTTT CTSKAGVYPEAFF - TRBV6-5 - TRBJ1-1
TGTGCCAGCAGCTCCCTCGTGGCGGTACAATTCATAGATACGCAGTATTTT CASSSLVAVQFIDTQYF - TRBV12-3/TRBV12-4 - TRBJ2-3
TGTGCCAGCAGCTTAGTAGACAAGGGGCATAGCATAGATACGCAGTATTTT CASSLVDKGHSIDTQYF - TRBV7-8 - TRBJ2-3
TGTGCTAGCAGCCCGAGGGGGCGCGAGGCCAAAAACATTAAGTACTTC CASSPRGREAKNIKYF TRBD1 TRBV11-2 - TRBJ2-4